This T cell receptor (beta chain) was observed in a study of somatic mutations in cytotoxic T cells in rheumatoid arthritis. Whole-study context: Selected populations of V beta antibody-stained T cells underwent flow sorting at nearly 100% purity; these encompassed V beta1+ cells subjected to TCRB sequencing.

Study findings and constraints: Antigen targets of the expanded CD8+ clones remained unidentified. A single CD8+ clone exceeded 20% of CD8+ cells in about an eighth of the roughly 65 patients. It was found that CD8+ T-cell clonality in rheumatoid arthritis patients did not differ significantly from that in age-matched healthy controls.

V trimming: 4 bases; J trimming: 4 bases; junction bases outside the gene matches: 19. The germline V gene encodes CDR1 SGHRS and CDR2 YFSETQ. This CDR3 contains 18 residues. This clone turned up a few times. Its specificity is unknown. Libraries were prepared by immunoSEQ multiplex PCR; TCRdb keeps only in-frame clonotypes and omits some of them. The top ten hold approximately 15% of the sample, which has under 15,000 clones, roughly 87% seen once. The J gene is TRBJ1-2, the V gene TRBV5-1, with 7 bases lining up with TRBD1. Sequencing was done on a sample of CD8+ T cells sorted from blood. The sequence came from a woman aged 60-70 years in good health. The CDR3 loop is CASSLGISATGRGYGYTF. Written as DNA, the CDR3 is TGCGCCAGCAGCCTGGGGATATCGGCGACAGGGAGAGGCTATGGCTACACCTTC.